A selection of T cell receptor beta chains follows, all from one sample in a study of cytomegalovirus exposure and HLA in healthy donors. This table comes from immunoSEQ multiplex PCR, and its TCRdb copy is limited to in-frame clones, with some not included. In the table there are about 180,000 clones, over 65% of which are singletons. The specimen was PBMCs. These receptors were collected from a man aged 55 to 70 in good health and CMV-seronegative. CDR3s include the opening cysteine and the closing phenylalanine or tryptophan. The D gene is left open where the match is weak. Clone size is not always given. Where it is, it says once, few, many or a class for expanded clones.

D gene: TRBD1; clone size: once; J gene: TRBJ1-5; V gene: TRBV30; CDR3 protein: CAWSPRGGLTIQPQHF; CDR3 DNA: TGTGCCTGGAGTCCACGAGGGGGCCTCACGATTCAGCCCCAGCATTTT
D gene: TRBD2; clone size: .; J gene: TRBJ2-1; V gene: TRBV7-8; CDR3 protein: CASSLAPSGGPSSYNEQFF; CDR3 DNA: TGTGCCAGCAGCTTAGCGCCTAGCGGGGGGCCCAGCTCCTACAATGAGCAGTTCTTC
D gene: .; clone size: .; J gene: TRBJ2-6; V gene: TRBV6-1; CDR3 protein: CASSEDLVAGANVLTF; CDR3 DNA: TGTGCCAGCAGTGAAGATTTGGTGGCAGGGGCCAACGTCCTGACTTTC
D gene: .; clone size: once; J gene: TRBJ1-5; V gene: TRBV28; CDR3 protein: CASSYGGSNQPQNF; CDR3 DNA: TGTGCCAGCAGTTACGGGGGAAGCAATCAGCCCCAGAATTTT
D gene: .; clone size: .; J gene: TRBJ1-4; V gene: TRBV4-2; CDR3 protein: CASSQDLRSEKLFF; CDR3 DNA: TGTGCCAGCAGCCAAGATCTCAGGTCTGAAAAACTGTTTTTT
D gene: TRBD1; clone size: few; J gene: TRBJ2-7; V gene: TRBV6-6; CDR3 protein: CASSQDRGQGEQYF; CDR3 DNA: TGTGCCAGCAGTCAGGACAGGGGCCAGGGCGAGCAGTACTTC
D gene: TRBD1; clone size: .; J gene: TRBJ1-1; V gene: TRBV7-8; CDR3 protein: CASSSGGNTEAFF; CDR3 DNA: TGTGCCAGCAGCTCAGGGGGGAACACTGAAGCTTTCTTT
D gene: .; clone size: .; J gene: TRBJ2-7; V gene: TRBV11-2; CDR3 protein: CASSSNRLTDTYEQYF; CDR3 DNA: TGTGCCAGCAGCTCCAACCGTCTGACGGACACCTACGAGCAGTACTTC
D gene: TRBD1; clone size: once; J gene: TRBJ2-7; V gene: TRBV6-1; CDR3 protein: CASSTGTGLYEQYF; CDR3 DNA: TGTGCCAGCAGTACCGGGACAGGGCTCTACGAGCAGTACTTC
D gene: TRBD2; clone size: .; J gene: TRBJ2-1; V gene: TRBV5-1; CDR3 protein: CASSLDPSGGVLNEQFF; CDR3 DNA: TGCGCCAGCAGCTTGGACCCTAGCGGGGGGGTTCTAAATGAGCAGTTCTTC
D gene: .; clone size: .; J gene: TRBJ2-2; V gene: TRBV10-3; CDR3 protein: CAISEGSGLSTGELFF; CDR3 DNA: TGTGCCATCAGTGAGGGTTCCGGACTGTCCACCGGGGAGCTGTTTTTT
D gene: TRBD1; clone size: .; J gene: TRBJ1-2; V gene: TRBV28; CDR3 protein: CASSPSGQGIGYTF; CDR3 DNA: TGTGCCAGCAGTCCCTCGGGACAGGGAATTGGCTACACCTTC
D gene: .; clone size: .; J gene: TRBJ1-1; V gene: TRBV28; CDR3 protein: CASSLYSGLNTEAFF; CDR3 DNA: TGTGCCAGCAGTTTATACTCAGGGCTGAACACTGAAGCTTTCTTT
D gene: TRBD1; clone size: .; J gene: TRBJ1-1; V gene: TRBV7-7; CDR3 protein: CASSPWTGEGTEAFF; CDR3 DNA: TGTGCCAGCAGCCCATGGACAGGGGAAGGCACTGAAGCTTTCTTT
D gene: TRBD1; clone size: .; J gene: TRBJ1-1; V gene: TRBV6-1; CDR3 protein: CASSEQTGGRTEAFF; CDR3 DNA: TGTGCCAGCAGTGAACAGACAGGGGGTAGAACTGAAGCTTTCTTT
D gene: .; clone size: .; J gene: TRBJ2-1; V gene: TRBV19; CDR3 protein: CASQGGSLYNEQFF; CDR3 DNA: TGTGCCAGCCAGGGTGGCAGCCTATACAATGAGCAGTTCTTC
D gene: TRBD2; clone size: .; J gene: TRBJ2-7; V gene: TRBV29-1; CDR3 protein: CSVGTSEYNEQYF; CDR3 DNA: TGCAGCGTTGGGACTAGCGAATATAACGAGCAGTACTTC
D gene: TRBD1; clone size: .; J gene: TRBJ1-3; V gene: TRBV28; CDR3 protein: CASSRQGSGNTIYF; CDR3 DNA: TGTGCCAGCAGCAGACAGGGCTCTGGAAACACCATATATTTT
D gene: .; clone size: .; J gene: TRBJ1-1; V gene: TRBV7-9; CDR3 protein: CASSFPVNTEAFF; CDR3 DNA: TGTGCCAGCAGCTTCCCCGTGAACACTGAAGCTTTCTTT
D gene: TRBD2; clone size: .; J gene: TRBJ2-3; V gene: TRBV6-1; CDR3 protein: CASSETPGGGAGDTQYF; CDR3 DNA: TGTGCCAGCAGTGAAACGCCTGGCGGGGGGGCTGGAGATACGCAGTATTTT